This TCR beta chain was sequenced in a study of response to subunit inactivated influenza vaccine. Findings and caveats of the study: It was the authors' suggestion that each seasonal influenza vaccination recruits few new T cells.

In TCRdb, the RT-PCR reads were re-called with MiXCR into one record per CDR3 protein. This sample yields more than 400,000 distinct CDR3 sequences, of which 9.5% to 12% are seen a single time; 12% belongs to the top ten. Ten or more counts support this clonotype. What it binds is unknown. The germline V and J ends were trimmed by 2 bases and 2 bases, with 7 bases remaining between them. Germline loops: CDR1 KGHDR, CDR2 SFDVKD. The CDR3 spans 14 residues. The chain uses TRBV24-1 and TRBJ2-3, with D hard to call. The sequence was obtained from a man over 45 who received an inactivated influenza vaccine. The input for sequencing was PBMCs from blood, taken 35 to 45 days after vaccination. The CDR3 loop is CATSDWTDTDTQYF. The DNA of the CDR3 is TGTGCCACCAGTGATTGGACCGACACAGATACGCAGTATTTT.